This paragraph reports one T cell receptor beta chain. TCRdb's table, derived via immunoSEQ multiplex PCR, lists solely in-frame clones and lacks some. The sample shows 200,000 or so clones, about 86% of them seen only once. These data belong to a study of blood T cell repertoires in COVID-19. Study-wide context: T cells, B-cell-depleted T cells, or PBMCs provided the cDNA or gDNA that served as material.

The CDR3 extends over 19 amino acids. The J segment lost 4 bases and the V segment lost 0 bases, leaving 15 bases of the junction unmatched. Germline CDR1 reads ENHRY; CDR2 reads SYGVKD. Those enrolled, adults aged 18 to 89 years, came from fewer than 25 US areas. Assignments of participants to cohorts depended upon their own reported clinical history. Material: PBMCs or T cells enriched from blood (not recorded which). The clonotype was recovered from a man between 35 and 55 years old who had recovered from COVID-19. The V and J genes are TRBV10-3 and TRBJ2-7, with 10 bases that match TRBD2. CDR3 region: CAISESGLAGASVIYEQYF. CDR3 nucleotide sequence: TGTGCCATCAGTGAGTCAGGGCTAGCGGGGGCCTCCGTGATTTACGAGCAGTACTTC.